Sequencing of this T cell receptor (beta chain) was carried out in a study of beta chain features in type 1 diabetes. What was sequenced were expressed TCRB transcripts, since all of the isolated RNA had been reverse transcribed. Assay: immunoSEQ multiplex PCR; the TCRdb copy retains only in-frame clones and omits some. The sample lists 300,000 to 350,000 clones, around 20% occurring once. This clone was observed a handful of times. Its antigen remains unknown. Researchers reported sorting CD4+ naive, central memory, regulatory and stem cell-like memory cells via CD45RO/CCR7/CD25/CD127/CD95/CD27. This CDR3 is 14 amino acids long. CDR1 is KGHSH and CDR2 is LQKENI in the germline V gene. V dropped 3 bases and J dropped 0 bases, with 6 bases sitting between them. Study-level points and caveats: Within patients, naive, central memory and Treg TCRB repertoires seemed more similar than within healthy donors.

The chain couples TRBV18 to TRBJ1-5; no firm D call. The source is a woman between 18 and 29 years old in good health. Material: naive CD4+ T cells from blood. CDR3 coding DNA: TGTGCCAGCTCACCCCCAAATAGCAATCAGCCCCAGCATTTT. It translates to CASSPPNSNQPQHF.